A single sample gave rise to the 15 T cell receptor beta chains below, sequenced in a study of TIL therapy for anti-PD-1-resistant metastatic lung cancer. Time point: pre-treatment sample, taken before nivolumab and TIL therapy. Sequencing used immunoSEQ v3. TCRdb's table, derived via immunoSEQ multiplex PCR, lists solely in-frame clones and lacks some. Of 50,000 to 60,000 clones detected, over 75% appear once; the ten largest clones hold 2.5% to 3.5%. The source was blood, collected at baseline. Every receptor here comes from a person aged 25-80 years with non-small cell lung cancer.

The chain couples TRBV7-2 to TRBJ2-3, with TRBD2 as a possible D gene (5 bases). Germline V gene data show CDR1 as SGHTA and CDR2 as FQGNSA. V was clipped by 2 bases and J by 4 bases, with 13 bases between them. The CDR3 loop spans 15 amino acids. This CDR3 reads CASSLTQTISDTQYF. CDR3 DNA sequence: TGTGCCAGCAGCTTAACCCAGACTATTTCAGATACGCAGTATTTT. The complete variable domain, with remaining parts taken from reference TRBV7-2 and TRBJ2-3, reads GAGVSQSPSNKVTEKGKDVELRCDPISGHTALYWYRQSLGQGLEFLIYFQGNSAPDKSGLPSDRFSAERTGGSVSTLTIQRTQQEDSAVYLCASSLTQTISDTQYFGPGTRLTVL.

This clone was seen a few times. The chain links TRBV5-4 to TRBJ2-5; the D is unclear. Germline lookup yields CDR1 SGHNT and CDR2 YYREEE (reference sequence). The CDR3 has 15 amino acids. The ends were cut back, 4 bases at V and 5 bases at J, with 18 bases in the middle. This CDR3 is CASSPKERNWETQYF. In DNA form, the CDR3 reads TGTGCCAGCAGCCCCAAGGAGCGCAATTGGGAGACCCAGTACTTC.

The chain recombines TRBV5-4 with TRBJ2-3; D possibly corresponds to TRBD1 (5 bases). CDR1 and CDR2 from the germline V gene are SGHNT and YYREEE (reference sequence). There are 12 residues in the CDR3. Trimming stripped 7 bases from V and 1 base from J, with 7 bases between. CDR3 sequence reads: CASARGTDTQYF. The CDR3 coding sequence is TGTGCCAGCGCCAGGGGCACAGATACGCAGTATTTT.

The CDR3 nucleotides read TGCAGCGTTGGGTGGGGGGAGACCCAGTACTTC. Translation gives CSVGWGETQYF. This sequence joins TRBV29-1 and TRBJ2-5; tentatively, D is TRBD1 or TRBD2 (5 bases each). The CDR3 runs 11 residues. V lost 4 bases, J lost 5 bases, and 8 bases lay in between. Germline CDR1 SQVTM, CDR2 ANQGSEA.

V gene TRBV7-3 combines with J gene TRBJ2-5, with TRBD1 as a possible D gene (6 bases). The CDR3 extends over 14 amino acids. The ends were cut back, 5 bases at V and 0 bases at J, with 10 bases in the middle. From germline, CDR1 is SGHTA and CDR2 FQGTGA. The CDR3 loop is CASSPDRNQETQYF. The CDR3 DNA reads as TGTGCCAGCAGCCCAGACAGGAACCAAGAGACCCAGTACTTC.

This clone was seen a handful of times. The chain has TRBV7-3 and TRBJ2-2; D is unresolved. Looked up from germline, CDR1 is SGHTA and CDR2 is FQGTGA. Trimming left V 0 bases short and J 6 bases short, with 14 bases between. The CDR3 has 16 residues. The CDR3 DNA reads as TGTGCCAGCAGCTTAACCCCCACCTTTTTAGCCGGGGAGCTGTTTTTT. Translation gives CASSLTPTFLAGELFF.

The J gene is TRBJ1-4, the V gene TRBV5-4; possibly TRBD1 for D (5 bases). V was shortened by 1 base and J by 8 bases, with 12 bases between the two germline ends. The germline V gene encodes CDR1 SGHNT and CDR2 YYREEE (reference sequence). CDR3 length: 14 amino acids. This CDR3 reads CASSLYRGDEKLFF. In DNA form, the CDR3 reads TGTGCCAGCAGCTTGTATCGCGGGGACGAAAAACTGTTTTTT.

This clone was seen a single time. The CDR3 bases are TGCAGTGCTCAAAAAGGGGGGGAGCAGTACTTC. It encodes CSAQKGGEQYF. This chain connects TRBV20-1 to TRBJ2-7, with D perhaps given as TRBD1 or TRBD2 (6 bases each). This CDR3 contains 11 residues. The germline gives CDR1 DFQATT, CDR2 SNEGSKA (reference sequence). V was clipped by 5 bases and J by 7 bases, with 12 bases between them.

This rearrangement joins TRBV6-6 to TRBJ2-5; D is unclear. The CDR3 runs 13 residues. The V gene lost 0 bases and the J gene lost 1 base, with 3 bases spanning the gap. Germline V CDR1 and CDR2: MNHNY, SVGAGI (reference sequence). CDR3 coding DNA: TGTGCCAGCAGTTACTCTAGCCAAGAGACCCAGTACTTC. It specifies CASSYSSQETQYF.

The J gene is TRBJ2-3, the V gene TRBV20-1; D gene uncertain. Germline V gene lookup returns CDR1 DFQATT and CDR2 SNEGSKA (reference sequence). CDR3 length: 15 residues. Between the trimmed V and J ends, which lost 3 bases and 1 base, there was a span of 14 bases. The DNA for the CDR3 is TGCAGTGCTAGTGACCCCGTTCGACGCACAGATACGCAGTATTTT. This translates into CSASDPVRRTDTQYF.

The chain links TRBV29-1 to TRBJ2-5, with 7 bases identical to TRBD2. Trimming took 1 base from V and 2 from J; bases not matched to a gene: 19. The germline CDR1 and CDR2 sequences are SQVTM and ANQGSEA. The CDR3 contains 19 residues. CDR3 nucleotide sequence: TGCAGCGTTGAAGGAGCAATCCCCGGGACTATCAAGAAACAAGAGACCCAGTACTTC. Translation gives CSVEGAIPGTIKKQETQYF.

J is TRBJ1-2 and V is TRBV10-3; 10 nucleotides agree with TRBD1. Germline V lookup: CDR1 ENHRY, CDR2 SYGVKD. The CDR3 runs to 15 residues. Trimming took 2 bases from V and 5 from J; bases not matched to a gene: 5. The CDR3 region has the DNA TGTGCCATCAGTGAGGGGACAGGGGAAACGTATGGCTACACCTTC. Protein: CAISEGTGETYGYTF.

CDR3 bases: TGCGCCAGCAGTGAGTCGACCGGGGGCGCCTTCACAGATACGCAGTATTTT. It is translated as CASSESTGGAFTDTQYF. The rearrangement links TRBV10-1 to TRBJ2-3; the D call may be TRBD1 or TRBD2 (6 bases each). The CDR3 runs to 17 residues. V lost 0 bases to trimming and J lost 2 bases, with 15 bases between them. Per germline, CDR1 WNHNN and CDR2 SYGVQD (reference sequence).

The chain couples TRBV15 to TRBJ2-1; TRBD1 is a possible D gene (5 bases). This CDR3 has 17 residues. Germline lookup yields CDR1 LNHNV and CDR2 YYDKDF (reference sequence). V lost 5 bases to trimming and J lost 2 bases, with 19 bases between them. In DNA, the CDR3 is TGTGCCACCAGCGCTCGCCGTGTAAGGGGAACCTACAATGAGCAGTTCTTC. Its protein product is CATSARRVRGTYNEQFF.

The chain recombines TRBV27 with TRBJ2-7; 10 bases map to TRBD1. The CDR3 is 14 residues long. Germline V gene data show CDR1 as MNHEY and CDR2 as SMNVEV (reference sequence). Losses at the gene ends were 5 bases for V and 7 bases for J; bases not matched to a gene: 8. CDR3 protein: CASSGWDRGGEQYF. CDR3 in DNA: TGTGCCAGCAGTGGCTGGGACAGGGGCGGAGAGCAGTACTTC.